The 13 T cell receptor beta chains presented below share a single source sample, sequenced in a study of blood T cell repertoires in COVID-19. Clones were sequenced by immunoSEQ multiplex PCR, and TCRdb holds only the in-frame ones, with some missing. Among about 330,000 clones listed, approximately 87% were seen once. Sequencing was performed on peripheral blood. The origin of the receptors is a woman aged 45-65 years with active or convalescent COVID-19.

The rearrangement uses TRBV25-1 and TRBJ1-2; D uncertain. This CDR3 has 14 amino acids. V was shortened by 2 bases and J by 2 bases, with 9 bases between the two germline ends. Germline CDR1 reads MGHDK; CDR2 reads SYGVNS. CDR3 sequence (DNA): TGTGCCAGCAGTGAAACGGTCGGGAACTATGGCTACACCTTC. It specifies CASSETVGNYGYTF.

V gene TRBV6-5 combines with J gene TRBJ2-2; 7 bases are shared with TRBD1. CDR3 length: 15 residues. J lost 2 bases, V lost 4 bases, and 4 bases had no gene match. Germline loops: CDR1 MNHEY, CDR2 SVGAGI. The CDR3 loop reads CASSLGTVNTGELFF. CDR3 nucleotide sequence: TGTGCCAGCAGTTTGGGGACAGTTAACACCGGGGAGCTGTTTTTT.

This clone was picked up a small number of times. This chain uses TRBV2 with TRBJ2-7; tentatively, D is TRBD1 (6 bases). This CDR3 region has 14 residues. Germline V CDR1 and CDR2: SNHLY, FYNNEI. The V end lost 10 bases, the J end lost 0 bases, and 16 bases lay between the germline ends. CDR3 in DNA: TGTGCCATCTCCCCGGACAGAAGCTCCTACGAGCAGTACTTC. Protein: CAISPDRSSYEQYF.

The rearrangement uses TRBV27 and TRBJ1-6; D uncertain. The CDR3 covers 17 residues. The V end was cut by 0 bases, the J end by 6 bases, with 15 bases between. Germline CDR1 is MNHEY and CDR2 is SMNVEV (reference sequence). The CDR3 protein is CASSLSSPPRGNSPLHF. The DNA for the CDR3 is TGTGCCAGCAGTTTATCCTCCCCACCTCGCGGTAATTCACCCCTCCACTTT.

The V gene is TRBV4-1, the J gene TRBJ1-1, with TRBD1 as a possible D gene (5 bases). Trimming cost V 1 base and J 6 bases, with 18 bases left between them. The CDR3 spans 16 residues. CDR1 and CDR2 (germline): MGHRA, YSYEKL. CDR3 DNA: TGCGCCAGCAGCCAAGCCGGCAGGGCGCGTGCCGCTGAAGCTTTCTTT. Protein: CASSQAGRARAAEAFF.

Details on this clone: Different DNA sequences within this sample yield the same CDR3. V and J are TRBV29-1 and TRBJ2-1; the D gene is possibly TRBD1 (6 bases). Germline loops: CDR1 SQVTM, CDR2 ANQGSEA. V gave up 4 bases and J gave up 7 bases, with 8 bases separating them. This CDR3 region has 11 residues. The CDR3 nucleotides read TGCAGCGTTGCAGGGGATAATGAGCAGTTCTTC. Translation gives CSVAGDNEQFF.

The rearrangement uses TRBV5-4 and TRBJ1-1, with 7 bases identical to TRBD1. The CDR3 sequence is 17 residues long. Looked up from germline, CDR1 is SGHNT and CDR2 is YYREEE (reference sequence). The trim removed 2 bases at V and 0 bases at J, leaving 10 bases unmatched. Here the CDR3 DNA reads TGTGCCAGCAGCTTCATCCCGACAGGGCGCATGAACACTGAAGCTTTCTTT. It yields the protein CASSFIPTGRMNTEAFF. Full variable domain (remainder filled in from reference TRBV5-4 and TRBJ1-1): ETGVTQSPTHLIKTRGQQVTLRCSSQSGHNTVSWYQQALGQGPQFIFQYYREEENGRGNFPPRFSGLQFPNYSSELNVNALELDDSALYLCASSFIPTGRMNTEAFFGQGTRLTVV.

The gene calls are TRBV6-2 or TRBV6-3 and TRBJ2-3; 9 bases align to TRBD1. Germline CDR1 reads MNHEY; CDR2 reads SVGEGT. The CDR3 loop spans 15 amino acids. The ends lost 6 bases at V and 1 base at J; junction bases unmatched: 5. The CDR3 DNA is TGTGCCAGCAGCGCGGGACAGGGTCGCACAGATACGCAGTATTTT. This codes for CASSAGQGRTDTQYF.

Only one count was recorded for this clone. The chain has TRBV30 and TRBJ1-2, with 8 bases identical to TRBD1. V trimming: 5 bases; J trimming: 4 bases; junction bases outside the gene matches: 3. This CDR3 contains 12 residues. Per germline, CDR1 GTSNPN and CDR2 SVGIG (reference sequence). The DNA of the CDR3 is TGTGCCTGGGACAGGGGTAGCTATGGCTACACCTTC. It is translated as CAWDRGSYGYTF.

The chain has TRBV5-4 and TRBJ1-2; 9 nucleotides agree with TRBD1. Germline-derived CDR1 and CDR2 are SGHNT and YYREEE (reference sequence). This CDR3 contains 17 residues. The junction had 16 bases not matched to a gene; V was cut back by 6 bases and J by 4 bases. CDR3 protein: CASTKPYKTGGSYGYTF. The CDR3, as DNA: TGTGCCAGCACCAAGCCCTACAAAACAGGGGGCAGCTATGGCTACACCTTC.

V usage is TRBV7-9 and J usage is TRBJ1-6; possibly TRBD1 for D (5 bases). The CDR3 has 17 residues. The V end lost 4 bases, the J end lost 9 bases, and 22 bases lay between the germline ends. Germline CDR1 and CDR2: SEHNR and FQNEAQ (reference sequence). For the CDR3, the DNA is TGTGCCAGCAGCTCTCCCAGCGGGGCAGGATTTGGTTCACCCCTCCACTTT. Translating it yields CASSSPSGAGFGSPLHF. Full variable domain (remainder filled in from reference TRBV7-9 and TRBJ1-6): DTGVSQNPRHKITKRGQNVTFRCDPISEHNRLYWYRQTLGQGPEFLTYFQNEAQLEKSRLLSDRFSAERPKGSFSTLEIQRTEQGDSAMYLCASSSPSGAGFGSPLHFGNGTRLTVT.

This rearrangement joins TRBV7-8 to TRBJ2-3; a possible D gene is TRBD2 (6 bases). Trimming pared 3 bases from V and 5 bases from J, leaving 15 bases between. This CDR3 spans 15 amino acids. The germline V gene encodes CDR1 SGHVS and CDR2 FQNEAQ. CDR3 residues: CASSLRGHRGDTQYF. In nucleotides, the CDR3 is TGTGCCAGCAGCTTGCGGGGTCATCGGGGAGATACGCAGTATTTT.

In this sample, this clone turned up once. The chain has TRBV19 and TRBJ2-2; unclear D gene. This CDR3 contains 13 residues. Germline values: CDR1 LNHDA, CDR2 SQIVND (reference sequence). The ends were cut back, 3 bases at V and 6 bases at J, with 8 bases in the middle. The CDR3 DNA reads as TGTGCCAGTAGTATTGAGGAGTCCGGGGAGCTGTTTTTT. Encoded protein: CASSIEESGELFF. Variable domain in full (rest from reference TRBV19 and TRBJ2-2): DGGITQSPKYLFRKEGQNVTLSCEQNLNHDAMYWYRQDPGQGLRLIYYSQIVNDFQKGDIAEGYSVSREKKESFPLTVTSAQKNPTAFYLCASSIEESGELFFGEGSRLTVL.